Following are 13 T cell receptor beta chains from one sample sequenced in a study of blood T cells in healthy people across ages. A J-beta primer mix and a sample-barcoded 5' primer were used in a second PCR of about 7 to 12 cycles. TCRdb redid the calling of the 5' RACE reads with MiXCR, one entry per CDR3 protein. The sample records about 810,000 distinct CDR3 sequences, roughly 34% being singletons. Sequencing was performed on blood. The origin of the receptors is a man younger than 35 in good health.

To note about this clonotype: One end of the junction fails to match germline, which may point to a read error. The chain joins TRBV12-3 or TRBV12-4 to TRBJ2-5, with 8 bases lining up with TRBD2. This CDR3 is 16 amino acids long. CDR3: CASSLGSGGAQEAQYF. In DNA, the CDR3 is TGTGCCAGCAGTTTAGGAAGCGGGGGTGCTCAAGAGGCCCAGTACTTC.

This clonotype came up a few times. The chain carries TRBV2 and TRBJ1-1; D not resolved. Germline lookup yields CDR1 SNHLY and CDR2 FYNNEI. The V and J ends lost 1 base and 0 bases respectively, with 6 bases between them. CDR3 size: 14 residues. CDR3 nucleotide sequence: TGTGCCAGCAGTGAAGGTGGCCTGAACACTGAAGCTTTCTTT. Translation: CASSEGGLNTEAFF.

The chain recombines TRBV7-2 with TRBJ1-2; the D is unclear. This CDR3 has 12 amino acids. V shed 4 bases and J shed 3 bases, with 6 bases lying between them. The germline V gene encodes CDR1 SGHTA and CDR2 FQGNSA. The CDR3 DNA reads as TGTGCCAGCAGCTCCCACCACTATGGCTACACCTTC. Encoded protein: CASSSHHYGYTF. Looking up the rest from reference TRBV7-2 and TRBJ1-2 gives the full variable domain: GAGVSQSPSNKVTEKGKDVELRCDPISGHTALYWYRQSLGQGLEFLIYFQGNSAPDKSGLPSDRFSAERTGGSVSTLTIQRTQQEDSAVYLCASSSHHYGYTFGSGTRLTVV.

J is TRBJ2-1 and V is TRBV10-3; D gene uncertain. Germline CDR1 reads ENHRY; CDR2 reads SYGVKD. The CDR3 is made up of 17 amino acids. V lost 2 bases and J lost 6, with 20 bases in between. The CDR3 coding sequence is TGTGCCATCAGTGAGGAGGTAGCACGCGTCTTAGGCAATGAGCAGTTCTTC. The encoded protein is CAISEEVARVLGNEQFF.

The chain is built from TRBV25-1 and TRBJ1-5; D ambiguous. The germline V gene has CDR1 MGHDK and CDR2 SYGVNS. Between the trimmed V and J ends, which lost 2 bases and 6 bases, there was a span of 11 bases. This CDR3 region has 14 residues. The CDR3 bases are TGTGCCAGCAGTGAAGGATCCGGGGTTCAGCCCCAGCATTTT. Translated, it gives CASSEGSGVQPQHF.

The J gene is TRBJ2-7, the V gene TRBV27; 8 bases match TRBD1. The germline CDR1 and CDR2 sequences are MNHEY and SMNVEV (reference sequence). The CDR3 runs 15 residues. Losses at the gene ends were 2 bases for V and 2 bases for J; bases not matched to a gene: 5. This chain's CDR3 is CASSLRTGLTYEQYF. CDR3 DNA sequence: TGTGCCAGCAGTTTACGGACAGGGTTAACCTACGAGCAGTACTTC.

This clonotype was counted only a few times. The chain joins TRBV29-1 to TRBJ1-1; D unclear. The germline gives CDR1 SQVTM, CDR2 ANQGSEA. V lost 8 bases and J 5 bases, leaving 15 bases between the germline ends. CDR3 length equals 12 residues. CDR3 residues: CSTETPGTEAFF. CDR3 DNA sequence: TGCAGCACGGAGACCCCGGGGACTGAAGCTTTCTTT.

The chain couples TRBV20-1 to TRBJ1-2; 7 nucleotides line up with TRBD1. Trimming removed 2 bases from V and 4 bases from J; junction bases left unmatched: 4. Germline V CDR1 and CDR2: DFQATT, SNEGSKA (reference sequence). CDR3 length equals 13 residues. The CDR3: CSARQGDSYGYTF. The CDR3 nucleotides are TGCAGTGCTAGACAGGGGGACAGCTATGGCTACACCTTC.

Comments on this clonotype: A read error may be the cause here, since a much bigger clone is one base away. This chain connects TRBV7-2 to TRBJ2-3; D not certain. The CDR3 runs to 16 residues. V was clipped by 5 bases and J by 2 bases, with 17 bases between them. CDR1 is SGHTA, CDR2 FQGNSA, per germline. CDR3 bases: TGTGCCAGCAGCCAACGGGTCGGTGGGAACACAGATACGCAGTATTTT. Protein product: CASSQRVGGNTDTQYF.

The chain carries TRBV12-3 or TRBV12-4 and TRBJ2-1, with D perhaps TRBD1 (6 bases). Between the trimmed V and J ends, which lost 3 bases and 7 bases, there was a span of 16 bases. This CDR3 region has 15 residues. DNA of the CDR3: TGTGCCAGCAGTTTGGAACAGGGCCCCCTAAATGAGCAGTTCTTC. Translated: CASSLEQGPLNEQFF.

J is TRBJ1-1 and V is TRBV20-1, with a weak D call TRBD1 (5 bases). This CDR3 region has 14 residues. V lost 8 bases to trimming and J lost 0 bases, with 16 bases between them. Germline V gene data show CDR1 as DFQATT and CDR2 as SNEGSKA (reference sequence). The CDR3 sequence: CSTYPTAMNTEAFF. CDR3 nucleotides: TGCAGTACCTACCCGACAGCGATGAACACTGAAGCTTTCTTT.

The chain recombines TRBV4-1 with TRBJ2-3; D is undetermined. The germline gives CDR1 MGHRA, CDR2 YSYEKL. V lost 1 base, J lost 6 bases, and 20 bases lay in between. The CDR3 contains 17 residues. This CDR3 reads CASSQGGSRRVDDTQYF. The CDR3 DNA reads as TGCGCCAGCAGCCAAGGGGGAAGCAGGCGTGTAGACGATACGCAGTATTTT.

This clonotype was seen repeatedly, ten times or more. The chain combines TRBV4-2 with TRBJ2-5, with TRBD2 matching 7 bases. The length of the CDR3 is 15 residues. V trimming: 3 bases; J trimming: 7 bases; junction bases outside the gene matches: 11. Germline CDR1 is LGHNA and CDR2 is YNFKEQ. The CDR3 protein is CASSQREAGSGTQYF. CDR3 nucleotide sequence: TGTGCCAGCAGCCAGAGGGAAGCGGGATCGGGGACCCAGTACTTC.